The following is a TCR beta chain sequence with its context. The antigen remains undetermined. These data come from a study of T cell responses to AZD1222 COVID-19 vaccine. Whole-study findings and limits: Only 5 or 6 people who got AZD1222 tested seropositive at baseline. A mostly white British donor set with more females was recruited, and clonal diversity was possibly underestimated.

Generated by immunoSEQ multiplex PCR, the TCRdb table keeps only in-frame clones and is missing some. This table has roughly 100,000 clones, approximately 86% appearing once. The sequences come from peripheral blood, collected 28 days after the second dose of the MenACWY control vaccine. The receptor was derived from an adult who received the MenACWY meningococcal vaccine as a control.

This chain's CDR3 is CSVKNTGELFF. CDR3 nucleotides: TGCAGCGTTAAGAACACCGGGGAGCTGTTTTTT. V and J are TRBV29-1 and TRBJ2-2; the D is unclear. Between the trimmed V and J ends, which lost 5 bases and 1 base, there was a span of 2 bases. The CDR3 spans 11 residues. The germline V gene encodes CDR1 SQVTM and CDR2 ANQGSEA.